This T cell receptor beta chain is drawn from a study of long-term antiretroviral therapy in people with HIV. Study observations and caveats: HIV repertoires spanned tighter CDR3 length ranges than controls did. Repertoire composition at all time points was dominated by clones that had expanded before ART.

Prior to DNA extraction, the samples held roughly 1-10 million cryopreserved PBMC. Comments on this clone: What it recognizes is unknown.

Survey-level resolution applied to immunoSEQ assay v3.0. Only in-frame clones appear in the TCRdb table, and some are missing; sequencing was by immunoSEQ multiplex PCR. This sample has tens of thousands of clones; about 96% occur once, and the top ten carry 2.5% to 3%. Here the sequenced sample was unsorted PBMCs, taken 6.9 years after starting antiretroviral therapy. This sequence originates from a man aged 25 to 40 with HIV.

The DNA for the CDR3 is TGTGCCAGTACTAGCGGGAGTTCGGGGAATGAGCAGTTCTTC. As protein: CASTSGSSGNEQFF. The chain has TRBV19 and TRBJ2-1; TRBD2 agrees at 10 bases. The CDR3 runs to 14 residues. V lost 7 bases to trimming and J lost 7 bases; unmatched junction nucleotides: 7. Germline V CDR1 and CDR2: LNHDA, SQIVND (reference sequence).